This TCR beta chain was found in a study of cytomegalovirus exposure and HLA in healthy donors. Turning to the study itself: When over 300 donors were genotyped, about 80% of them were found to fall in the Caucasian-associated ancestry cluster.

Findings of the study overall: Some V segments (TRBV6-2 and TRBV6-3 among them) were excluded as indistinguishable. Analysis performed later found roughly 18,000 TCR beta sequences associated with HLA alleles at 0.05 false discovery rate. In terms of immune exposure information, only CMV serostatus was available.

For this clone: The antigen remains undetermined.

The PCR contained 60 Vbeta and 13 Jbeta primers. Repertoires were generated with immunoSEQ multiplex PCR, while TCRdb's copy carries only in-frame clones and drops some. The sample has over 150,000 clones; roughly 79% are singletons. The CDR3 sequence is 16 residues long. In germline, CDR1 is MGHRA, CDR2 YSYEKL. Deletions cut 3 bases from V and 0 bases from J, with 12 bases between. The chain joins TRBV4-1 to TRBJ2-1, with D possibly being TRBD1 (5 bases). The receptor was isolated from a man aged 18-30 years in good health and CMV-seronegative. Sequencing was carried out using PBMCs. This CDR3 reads CASSHVQGSSYNEQFF. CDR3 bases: TGCGCCAGCAGCCATGTCCAGGGCAGCTCCTACAATGAGCAGTTCTTC.